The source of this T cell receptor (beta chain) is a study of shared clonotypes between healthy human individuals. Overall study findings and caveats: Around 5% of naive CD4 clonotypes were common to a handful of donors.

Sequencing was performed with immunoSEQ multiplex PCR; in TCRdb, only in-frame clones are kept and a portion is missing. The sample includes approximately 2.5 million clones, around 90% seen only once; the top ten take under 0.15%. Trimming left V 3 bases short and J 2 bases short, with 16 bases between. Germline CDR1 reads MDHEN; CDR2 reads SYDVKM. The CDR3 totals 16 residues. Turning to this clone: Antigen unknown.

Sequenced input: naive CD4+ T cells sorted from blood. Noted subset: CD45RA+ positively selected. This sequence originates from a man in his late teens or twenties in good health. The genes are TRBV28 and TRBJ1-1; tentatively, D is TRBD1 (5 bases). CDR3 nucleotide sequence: TGTGCCAGCAGTTTCCCCAACCGGGGCATCAACACTGAAGCTTTCTTT. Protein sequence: CASSFPNRGINTEAFF.